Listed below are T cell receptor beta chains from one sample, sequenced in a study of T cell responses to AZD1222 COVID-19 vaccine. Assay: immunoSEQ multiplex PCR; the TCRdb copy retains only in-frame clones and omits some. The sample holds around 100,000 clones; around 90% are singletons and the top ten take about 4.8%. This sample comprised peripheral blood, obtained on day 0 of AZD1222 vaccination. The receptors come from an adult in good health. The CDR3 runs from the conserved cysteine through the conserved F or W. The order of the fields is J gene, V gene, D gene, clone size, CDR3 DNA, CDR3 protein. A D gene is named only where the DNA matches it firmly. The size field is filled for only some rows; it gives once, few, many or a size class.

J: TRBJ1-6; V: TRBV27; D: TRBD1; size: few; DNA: TGTGCCAGCAGTTTGGCGGGACAGATTAATTCACCCCTCCACTTT; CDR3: CASSLAGQINSPLHF
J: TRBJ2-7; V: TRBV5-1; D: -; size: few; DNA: TGCGCCAGCAGCTTGGGTCAGGGGAGCTCCTACGAGCAGTACTTC; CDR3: CASSLGQGSSYEQYF
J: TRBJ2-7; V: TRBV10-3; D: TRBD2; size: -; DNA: TGTGCCATCAGTGATGGGACTAGCGCCTCCTACGAGCAGTACTTC; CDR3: CAISDGTSASYEQYF
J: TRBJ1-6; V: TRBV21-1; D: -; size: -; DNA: TGTGCCGCCCCGGGACAGGGTAATTCACCCCTCCACTTT; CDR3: CAAPGQGNSPLHF
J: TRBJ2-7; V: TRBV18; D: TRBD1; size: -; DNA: TGTGCCAGCTCACCAACCCTTGCGGACAGGGGCAACGAGCAGTACTTC; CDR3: CASSPTLADRGNEQYF
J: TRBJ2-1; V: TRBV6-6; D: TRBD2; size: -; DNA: TGTGCCAGCAGCCAAAGCGGGGGCTCCTACAATGAGCAGTTCTTC; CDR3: CASSQSGGSYNEQFF
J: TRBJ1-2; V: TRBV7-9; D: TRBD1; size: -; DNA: TGTGCCAGCAGCTCAACAGGGGGGCTCTATGGCTACACCTTC; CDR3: CASSSTGGLYGYTF
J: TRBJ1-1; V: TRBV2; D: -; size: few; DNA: TGTGCCAGCAGCGTAACCAGGGACACTGAAGCTTTCTTT; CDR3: CASSVTRDTEAFF
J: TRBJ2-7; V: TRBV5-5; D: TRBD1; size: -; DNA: TGTGCCAGCAGCTACCCCCCCGGGACAGGGGGTTACGAGCAGTACTTC; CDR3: CASSYPPGTGGYEQYF
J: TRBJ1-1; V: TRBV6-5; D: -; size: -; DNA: TGTGCCAGCAGTTATCTCGATCCCGGGTCGAAAGCTTTCTTT; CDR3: CASSYLDPGSKAFF
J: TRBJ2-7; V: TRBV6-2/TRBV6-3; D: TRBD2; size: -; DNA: TGTGCCAGCAGTTACACCCCTATCGGGGGGACTGGCGAGCAGTACTTC; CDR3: CASSYTPIGGTGEQYF
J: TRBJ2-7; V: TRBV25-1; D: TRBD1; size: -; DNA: TGTGCCAGCAGTGAACCGGGACAGGACTACGAGCAGTACTTC; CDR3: CASSEPGQDYEQYF
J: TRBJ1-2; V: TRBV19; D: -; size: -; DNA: TGTGCCAGTAGTATAGGTACAAATGGCTACACCTTC; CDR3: CASSIGTNGYTF
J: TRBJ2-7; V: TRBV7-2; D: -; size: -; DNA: TGTGCCAGCAGCTTAAGGCCCGGGACCCCCTACGAGCAGTACTTC; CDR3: CASSLRPGTPYEQYF
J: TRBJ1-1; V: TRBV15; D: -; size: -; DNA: TGTGCCACCAGCAGAGAAGTCTATACGGCGTACCAGAACACTGAAGCTTTCTTT; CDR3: CATSREVYTAYQNTEAFF
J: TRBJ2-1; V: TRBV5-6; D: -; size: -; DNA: TGTGCCAGCAGCTTCATGGGGAACCCCGCCTACAATGAGCAGTTCTTC; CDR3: CASSFMGNPAYNEQFF
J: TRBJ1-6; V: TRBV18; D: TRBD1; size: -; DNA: TGTGCCAGCTCACTCGCTCCCGGGACAGGGGCCTCACCCCTCCACTTT; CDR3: CASSLAPGTGASPLHF
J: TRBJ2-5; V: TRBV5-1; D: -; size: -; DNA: TGCGCCAGCAGCTTGATAGGCACCCACCAAGAGACCCAGTACTTC; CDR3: CASSLIGTHQETQYF
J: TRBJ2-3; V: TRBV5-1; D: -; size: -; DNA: TGCGCCAGCAGCTTTGGTTCTACAGGGGGGGCGGATACGCAGTATTTT; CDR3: CASSFGSTGGADTQYF
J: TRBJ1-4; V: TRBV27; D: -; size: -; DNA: TGTGCCAGCAGTTCAGGGTCAGGAACTAATGAAAAACTGTTTTTT; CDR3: CASSSGSGTNEKLFF
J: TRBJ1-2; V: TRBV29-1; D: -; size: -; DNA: TGCAGCGTTGCTGGGGGTTTTAACTATGGCTACACCTTC; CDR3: CSVAGGFNYGYTF
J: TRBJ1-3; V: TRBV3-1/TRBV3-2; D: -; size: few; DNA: TGTGCCAGCAGCCAATTGATTCCCCGACGGGAACTCTCTGGAAACACCATATATTTT; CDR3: CASSQLIPRRELSGNTIYF
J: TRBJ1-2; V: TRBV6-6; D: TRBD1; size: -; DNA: TGTGCCAGCAGCCAGGGGGGAAACTATGGCTACACCTTC; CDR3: CASSQGGNYGYTF
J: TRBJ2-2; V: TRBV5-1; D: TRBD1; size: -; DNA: TGCGCCAGCAGCAACAACAGGGGTAACACCGGGGAGCTGTTTTTT; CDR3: CASSNNRGNTGELFF
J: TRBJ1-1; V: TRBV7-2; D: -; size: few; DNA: TGTGCCAGCAGCTTCGACACTGAAGCTTTCTTT; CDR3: CASSFDTEAFF
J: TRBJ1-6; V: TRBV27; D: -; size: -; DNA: TGTGCCAGCAGTTTTGGGACCCCTGGGCATTCACCCCTCCACTTT; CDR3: CASSFGTPGHSPLHF
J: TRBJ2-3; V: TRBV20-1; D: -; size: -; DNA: TGCAGTGTTATGATCACAGATACGCAGTATTTT; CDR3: CSVMITDTQYF
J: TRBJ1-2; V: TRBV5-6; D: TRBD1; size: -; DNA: TGTGCCAGCAGCTTGTGGGTTAGGGGGCTCCATGGCTACACCTTC; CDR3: CASSLWVRGLHGYTF
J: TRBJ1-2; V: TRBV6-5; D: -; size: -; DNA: TGTGCCAGCAGCGCGGGGGGGGCTCGACTGAGCTACACCTTC; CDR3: CASSAGGARLSYTF
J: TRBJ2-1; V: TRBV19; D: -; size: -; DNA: TGTGCCAGTACCTCGTGGGACAACTCCTACAATGAGCAGTTCTTC; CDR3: CASTSWDNSYNEQFF
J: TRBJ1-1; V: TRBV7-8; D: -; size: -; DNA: TGTGCCAGCAGCTTGTTTTTCAACACTGAAGCTTTCTTT; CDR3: CASSLFFNTEAFF
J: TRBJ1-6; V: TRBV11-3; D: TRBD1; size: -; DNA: TGTGCCAGCAGCTACAGGGGGTATAATTCACCCCTCCACTTT; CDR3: CASSYRGYNSPLHF
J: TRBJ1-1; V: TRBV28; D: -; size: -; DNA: TGTGCCAGTAAACCGGGACAAATGAACACTGAAGCTTTCTTT; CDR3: CASKPGQMNTEAFF
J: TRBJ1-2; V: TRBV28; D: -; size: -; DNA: TGTGCCAGCAGTTTATGGGCAGGGTACTATGGCTACACCTTC; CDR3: CASSLWAGYYGYTF
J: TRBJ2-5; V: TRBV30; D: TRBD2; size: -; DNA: TGTGCCTGGAGTGGGACTAGCGGAAAAGAGACCCAGTACTTC; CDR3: CAWSGTSGKETQYF
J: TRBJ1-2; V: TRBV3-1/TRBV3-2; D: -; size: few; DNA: TGTGCCAGCAGCCAAGTTGAGGAGGCGAGCTATGGCTACACCTTC; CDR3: CASSQVEEASYGYTF
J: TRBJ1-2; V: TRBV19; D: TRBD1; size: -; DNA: TGTGCCAGTGCCCGGGACAGAGGTTTCGGCTACACCTTC; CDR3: CASARDRGFGYTF
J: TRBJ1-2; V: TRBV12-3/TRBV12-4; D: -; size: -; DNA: TGTGCCAGCACCGACCTTAACTATGGCTACACCTTC; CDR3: CASTDLNYGYTF
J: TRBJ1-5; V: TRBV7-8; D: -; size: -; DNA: TGTGCCACCGCCGGCGGTTTTAATCAGCCCCAGCATTTT; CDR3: CATAGGFNQPQHF
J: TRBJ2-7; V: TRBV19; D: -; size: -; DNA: TGTGCCAGTAGTATTTCAGCGGGTGGAGGTTACGAGCAGTACTTC; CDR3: CASSISAGGGYEQYF
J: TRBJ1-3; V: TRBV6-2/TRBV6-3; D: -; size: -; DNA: TGTGCCAGCAGCAGATGGGAGGGACCATACTCTGGAAACACCATATATTTT; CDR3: CASSRWEGPYSGNTIYF
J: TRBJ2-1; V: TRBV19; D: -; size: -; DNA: TGTGCCAGTAGTATGAGTCTAGCAGCCTACAATGAGCAGTTCTTC; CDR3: CASSMSLAAYNEQFF
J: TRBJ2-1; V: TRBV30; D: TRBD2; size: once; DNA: TGTGCCTGGAGTGCGGGACTAGCGGGGGGGCCCAACAATGAGCAGTTCTTC; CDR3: CAWSAGLAGGPNNEQFF
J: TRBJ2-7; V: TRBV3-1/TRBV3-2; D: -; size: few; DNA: TGTGCCAGCAGCCCAGACCCCTATGTTATGTCCTACGAGCAGTACTTC; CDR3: CASSPDPYVMSYEQYF
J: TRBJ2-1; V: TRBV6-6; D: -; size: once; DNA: TGTGCCAGCAGCCCAACCACCTACAATGAGCAGTTCTTC; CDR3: CASSPTTYNEQFF
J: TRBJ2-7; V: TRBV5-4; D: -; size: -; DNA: TGTGCCAGCAGCTTGGTTGGGGGCTCCTACGAGCAGTACTTC; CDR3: CASSLVGGSYEQYF
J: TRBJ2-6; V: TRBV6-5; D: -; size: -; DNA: TGTGCCAGCAGGTTCCCTGGGGCCAACGTCCTGACTTTC; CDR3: CASRFPGANVLTF
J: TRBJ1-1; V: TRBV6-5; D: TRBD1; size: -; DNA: TGTGCCAGCAGTAGGACAGGCCTCACTGAAGCTTTCTTT; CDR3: CASSRTGLTEAFF